The entry below describes one TCR beta chain. This sample was included in a study of blood T cell repertoires in COVID-19. Sequencing was performed with immunoSEQ multiplex PCR; in TCRdb, only in-frame clones are kept and a portion is missing. The data hold approximately 190,000 clones, with about 80% observed a single time. The origin of this receptor is a woman in her fifties or sixties with acute COVID-19. Sequencing was performed on PBMCs or T cells enriched from blood (not recorded which).

CDR3 coding DNA: TGCGCCAGCAGCCAAGAAGTGAGCGGGAGGGTGGGGAACATTCAGTACTTC. Translated, it gives CASSQEVSGRVGNIQYF. The chain carries TRBV4-3 and TRBJ2-4, with 10 bases fitting TRBD2. V shed 0 bases and J 7 bases; nucleotides not matched to a gene: 9. The germline V gene encodes CDR1 LGHNA and CDR2 YSLEER. The CDR3 runs to 17 residues.